The sequence of this TCR beta chain was determined in a study of control samples from healthy donors and cancer patients. CDR3 length: 14 residues. Germline V gives CDR1 ENHRY, CDR2 SYGVKD. V gave up 10 bases and J gave up 1 base, with 11 bases separating them. TCRdb keeps only in-frame clones here, not all; method: immunoSEQ multiplex PCR. This repertoire shows around 110,000 clones, roughly 93% found once; its top ten account for about 2.5%. Sample: blood. The receptor was isolated from a young man in good health. This chain uses TRBV10-3 with TRBJ2-6; a weak D match, TRBD1 (5 bases). The CDR3, as DNA: TGTGCCACCCTCGACAGATCTGGGGCCAACGTCCTGACTTTC. Its translation is CATLDRSGANVLTF.